This T cell receptor beta chain was sequenced in a study of T cell changes during pregnancy in multiple sclerosis. Trimming removed 3 bases from V and 4 bases from J; junction bases left unmatched: 9. Germline CDR1 and CDR2: SGHVS and FQNEAQ. CDR3 length: 17 amino acids. Sequenced by immunoSEQ multiplex PCR; TCRdb stores in-frame clones only, minus some. The table lists approximately 50,000 clones, roughly 91% of them singletons. Material: peripheral blood, obtained in the third trimester of pregnancy. The chain recombines TRBV7-8 with TRBJ1-2; 12 bases agree with TRBD1. This clonotype was obtained from a female donor in good health, enrolled as a control in a pregnancy study. The CDR3 here is CASSLGTGGARGYGYTF. The CDR3 nucleotides read TGTGCCAGCAGCTTGGGGACAGGGGGCGCGAGGGGCTATGGCTACACCTTC.